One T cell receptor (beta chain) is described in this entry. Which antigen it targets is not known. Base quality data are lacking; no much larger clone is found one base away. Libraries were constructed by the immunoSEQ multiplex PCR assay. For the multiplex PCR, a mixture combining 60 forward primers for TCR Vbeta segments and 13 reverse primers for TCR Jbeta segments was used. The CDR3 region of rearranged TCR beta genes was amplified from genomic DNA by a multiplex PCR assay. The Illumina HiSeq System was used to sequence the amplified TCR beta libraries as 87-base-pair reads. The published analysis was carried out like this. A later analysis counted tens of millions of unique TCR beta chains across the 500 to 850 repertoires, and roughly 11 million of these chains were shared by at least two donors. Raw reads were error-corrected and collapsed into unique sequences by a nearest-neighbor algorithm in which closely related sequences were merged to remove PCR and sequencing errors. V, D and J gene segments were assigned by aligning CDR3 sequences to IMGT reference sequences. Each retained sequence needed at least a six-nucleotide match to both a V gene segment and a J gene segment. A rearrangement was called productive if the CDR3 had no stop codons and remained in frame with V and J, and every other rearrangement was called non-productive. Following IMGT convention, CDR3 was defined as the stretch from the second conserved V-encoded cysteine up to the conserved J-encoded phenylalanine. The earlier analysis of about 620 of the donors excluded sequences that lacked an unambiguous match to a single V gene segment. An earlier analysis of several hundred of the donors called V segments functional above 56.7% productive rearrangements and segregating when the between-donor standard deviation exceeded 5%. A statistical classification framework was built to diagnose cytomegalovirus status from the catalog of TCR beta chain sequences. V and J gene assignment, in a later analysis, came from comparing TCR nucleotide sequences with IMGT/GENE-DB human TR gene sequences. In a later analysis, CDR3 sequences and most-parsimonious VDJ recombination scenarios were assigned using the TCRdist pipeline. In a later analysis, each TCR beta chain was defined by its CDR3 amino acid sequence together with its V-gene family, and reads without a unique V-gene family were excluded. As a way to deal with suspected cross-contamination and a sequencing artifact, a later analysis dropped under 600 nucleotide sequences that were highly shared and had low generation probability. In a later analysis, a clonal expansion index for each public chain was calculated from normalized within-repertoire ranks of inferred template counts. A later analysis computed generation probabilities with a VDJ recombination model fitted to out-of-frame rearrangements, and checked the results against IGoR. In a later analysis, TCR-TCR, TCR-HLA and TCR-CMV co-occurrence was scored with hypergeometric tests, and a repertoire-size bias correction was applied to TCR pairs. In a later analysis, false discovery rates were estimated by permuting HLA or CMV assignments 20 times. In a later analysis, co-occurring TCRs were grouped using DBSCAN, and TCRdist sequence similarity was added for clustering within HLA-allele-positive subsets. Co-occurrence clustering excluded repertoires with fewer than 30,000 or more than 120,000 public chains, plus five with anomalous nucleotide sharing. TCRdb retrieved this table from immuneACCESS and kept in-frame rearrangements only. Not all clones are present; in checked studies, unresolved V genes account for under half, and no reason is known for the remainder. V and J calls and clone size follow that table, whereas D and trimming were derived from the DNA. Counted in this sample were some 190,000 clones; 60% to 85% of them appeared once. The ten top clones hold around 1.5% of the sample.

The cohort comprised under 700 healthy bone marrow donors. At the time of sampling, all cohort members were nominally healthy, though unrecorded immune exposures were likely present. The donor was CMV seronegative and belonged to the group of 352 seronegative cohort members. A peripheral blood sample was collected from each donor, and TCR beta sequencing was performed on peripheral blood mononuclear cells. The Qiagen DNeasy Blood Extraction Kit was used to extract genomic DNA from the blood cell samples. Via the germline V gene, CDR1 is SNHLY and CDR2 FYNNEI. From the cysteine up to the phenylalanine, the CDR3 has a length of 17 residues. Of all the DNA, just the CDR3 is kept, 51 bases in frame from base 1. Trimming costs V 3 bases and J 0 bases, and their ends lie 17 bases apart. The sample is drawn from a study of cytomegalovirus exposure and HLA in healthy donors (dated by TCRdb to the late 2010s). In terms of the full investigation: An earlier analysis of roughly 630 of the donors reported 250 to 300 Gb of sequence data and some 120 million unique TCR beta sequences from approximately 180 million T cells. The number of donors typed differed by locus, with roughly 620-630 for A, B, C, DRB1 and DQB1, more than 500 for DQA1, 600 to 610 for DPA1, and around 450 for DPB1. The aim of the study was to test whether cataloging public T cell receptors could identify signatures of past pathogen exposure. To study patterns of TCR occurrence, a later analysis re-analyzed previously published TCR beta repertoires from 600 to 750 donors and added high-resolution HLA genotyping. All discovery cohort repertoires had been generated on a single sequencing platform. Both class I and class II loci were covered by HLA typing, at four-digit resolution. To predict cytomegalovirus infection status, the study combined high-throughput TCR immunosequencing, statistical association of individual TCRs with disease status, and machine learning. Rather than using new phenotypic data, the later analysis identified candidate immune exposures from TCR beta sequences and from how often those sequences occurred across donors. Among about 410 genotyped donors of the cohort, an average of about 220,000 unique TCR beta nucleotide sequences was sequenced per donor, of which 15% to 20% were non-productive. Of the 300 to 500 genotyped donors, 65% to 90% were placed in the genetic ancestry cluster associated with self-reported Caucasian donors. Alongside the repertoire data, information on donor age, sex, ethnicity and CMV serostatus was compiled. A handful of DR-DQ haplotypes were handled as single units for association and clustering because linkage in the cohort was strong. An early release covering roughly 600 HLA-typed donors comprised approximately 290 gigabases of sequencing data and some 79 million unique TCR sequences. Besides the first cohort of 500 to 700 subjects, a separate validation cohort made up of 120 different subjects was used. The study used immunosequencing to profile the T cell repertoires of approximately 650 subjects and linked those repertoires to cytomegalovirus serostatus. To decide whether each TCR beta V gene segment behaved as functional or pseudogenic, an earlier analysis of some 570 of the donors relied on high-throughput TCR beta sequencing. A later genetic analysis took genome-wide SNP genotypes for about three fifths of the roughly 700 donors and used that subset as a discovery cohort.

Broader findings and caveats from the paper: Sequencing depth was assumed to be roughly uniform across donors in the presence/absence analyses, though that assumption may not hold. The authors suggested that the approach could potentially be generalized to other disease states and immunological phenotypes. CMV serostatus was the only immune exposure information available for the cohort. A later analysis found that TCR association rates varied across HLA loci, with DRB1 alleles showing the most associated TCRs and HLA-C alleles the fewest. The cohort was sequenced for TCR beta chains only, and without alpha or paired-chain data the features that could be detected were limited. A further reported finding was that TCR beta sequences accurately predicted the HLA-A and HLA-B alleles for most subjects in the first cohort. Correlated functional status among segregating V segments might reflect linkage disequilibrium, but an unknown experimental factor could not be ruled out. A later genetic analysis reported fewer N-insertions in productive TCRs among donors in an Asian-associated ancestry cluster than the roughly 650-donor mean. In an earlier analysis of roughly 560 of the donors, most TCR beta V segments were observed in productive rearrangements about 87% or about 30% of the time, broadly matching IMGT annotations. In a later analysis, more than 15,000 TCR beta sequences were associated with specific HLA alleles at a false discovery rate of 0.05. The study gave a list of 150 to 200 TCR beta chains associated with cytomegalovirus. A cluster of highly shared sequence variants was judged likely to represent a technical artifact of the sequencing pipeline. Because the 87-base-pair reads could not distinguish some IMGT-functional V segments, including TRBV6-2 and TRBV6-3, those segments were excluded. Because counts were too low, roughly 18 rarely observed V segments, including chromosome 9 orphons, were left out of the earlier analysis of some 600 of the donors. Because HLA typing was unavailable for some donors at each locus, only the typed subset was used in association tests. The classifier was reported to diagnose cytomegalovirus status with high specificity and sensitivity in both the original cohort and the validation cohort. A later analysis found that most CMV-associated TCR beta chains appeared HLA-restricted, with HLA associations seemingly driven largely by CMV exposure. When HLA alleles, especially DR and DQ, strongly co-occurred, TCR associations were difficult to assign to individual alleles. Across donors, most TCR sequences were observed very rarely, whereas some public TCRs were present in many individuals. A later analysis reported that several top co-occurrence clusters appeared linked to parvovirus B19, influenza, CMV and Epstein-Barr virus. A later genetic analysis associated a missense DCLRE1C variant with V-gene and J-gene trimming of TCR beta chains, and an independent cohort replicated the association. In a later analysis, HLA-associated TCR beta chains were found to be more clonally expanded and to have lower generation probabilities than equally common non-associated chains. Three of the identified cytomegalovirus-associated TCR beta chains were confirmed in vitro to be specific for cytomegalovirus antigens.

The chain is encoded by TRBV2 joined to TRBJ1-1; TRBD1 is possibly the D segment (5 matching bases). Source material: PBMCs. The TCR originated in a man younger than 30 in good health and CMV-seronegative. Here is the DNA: TGTGCCAGCAGTGATTTCTTTGGGGCAGACATGAACACTGAAGCTTTCTTT. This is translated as CASSDFFGADMNTEAFF.